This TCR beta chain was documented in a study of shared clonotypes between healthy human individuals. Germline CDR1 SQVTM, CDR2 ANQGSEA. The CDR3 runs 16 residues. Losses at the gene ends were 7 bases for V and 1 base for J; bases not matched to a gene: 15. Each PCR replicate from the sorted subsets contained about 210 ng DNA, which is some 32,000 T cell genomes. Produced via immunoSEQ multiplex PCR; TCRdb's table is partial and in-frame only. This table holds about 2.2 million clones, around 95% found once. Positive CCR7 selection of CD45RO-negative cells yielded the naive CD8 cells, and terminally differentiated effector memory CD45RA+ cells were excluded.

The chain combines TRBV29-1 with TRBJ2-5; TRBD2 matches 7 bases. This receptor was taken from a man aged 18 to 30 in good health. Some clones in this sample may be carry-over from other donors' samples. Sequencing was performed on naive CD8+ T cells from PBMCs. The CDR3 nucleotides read TGCAGCGCCCGCCTAGTAAGGGAGGGCCCCCAAGAGACCCAGTACTTC. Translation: CSARLVREGPQETQYF.